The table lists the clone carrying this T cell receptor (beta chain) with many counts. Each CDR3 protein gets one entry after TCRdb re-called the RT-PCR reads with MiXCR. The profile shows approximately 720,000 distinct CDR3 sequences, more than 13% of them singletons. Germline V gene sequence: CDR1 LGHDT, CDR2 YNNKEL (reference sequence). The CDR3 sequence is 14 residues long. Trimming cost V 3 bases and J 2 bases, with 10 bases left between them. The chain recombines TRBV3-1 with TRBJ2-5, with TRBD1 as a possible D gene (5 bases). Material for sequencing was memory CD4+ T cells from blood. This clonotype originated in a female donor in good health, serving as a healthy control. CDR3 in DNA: TGTGCCAGCAGCCAGAACAGACAGCAAGAGACCCAGTACTTC. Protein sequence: CASSQNRQQETQYF.